This TCR beta chain was identified in a study of vaccination effects on CD4 cells after COVID-19. Sequenced by immunoSEQ multiplex PCR; TCRdb stores in-frame clones only, minus some. The sample includes 40,000 to 50,000 clones, roughly 65% of them seen just once. Viral peptide pools were used in the ViraFEST assay to expand antigen-specific CD4+ T cells, and sequencing came afterward. Cultured cells yielded isolated CD4+ T cells after 10 days. SARS-CoV-2 infected the person between March and December 2020, as confirmed by PCR. Each culture had half its medium swapped for IL-2 medium on days 3 and 7. This clone was seen only a few times. What it binds is unknown. The CDR3 extends over 15 amino acids. Germline V lookup: CDR1 SGHNT, CDR2 YYREEE (reference sequence). The junction had 8 bases not matched to a gene; V was cut back by 4 bases and J by 5 bases.

The V call is TRBV5-4, the J call TRBJ2-7; 11 nucleotides agree with TRBD2. The specimen was CD4+ T cells from PBMCs cultured with a peptide pool, collected before COVID-19 vaccination. The TCR sequence derives from a human donor who had a prior SARS-CoV-2 infection. CDR3 protein: CASSGSLAGVNEQYF. CDR3 nucleotides: TGTGCCAGCAGCGGATCACTAGCGGGAGTTAACGAGCAGTACTTC. Full variable domain (missing parts from reference TRBV5-4 and TRBJ2-7): ETGVTQSPTHLIKTRGQQVTLRCSSQSGHNTVSWYQQALGQGPQFIFQYYREEENGRGNFPPRFSGLQFPNYSSELNVNALELDDSALYLCASSGSLAGVNEQYFGPGTRLTVT.